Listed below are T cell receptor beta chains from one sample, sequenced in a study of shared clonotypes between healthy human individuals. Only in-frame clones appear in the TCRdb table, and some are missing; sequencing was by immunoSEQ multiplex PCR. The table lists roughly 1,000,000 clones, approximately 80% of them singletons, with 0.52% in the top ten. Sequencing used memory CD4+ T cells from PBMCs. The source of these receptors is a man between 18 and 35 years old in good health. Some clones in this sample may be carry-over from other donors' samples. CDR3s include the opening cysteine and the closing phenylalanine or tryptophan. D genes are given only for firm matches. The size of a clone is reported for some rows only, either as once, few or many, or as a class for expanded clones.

CSVPGGIEQFF,TGCAGCGTCCCTGGGGGGATTGAGCAGTTCTTC,-,TRBJ2-1,-,TRBV29-1
CASSPGTAIHEQYF,TGTGCCAGTAGTCCGGGGACAGCTATCCACGAGCAGTACTTC,-,TRBJ2-7,TRBD1,TRBV19
CASSERGTDGYTF,TGTGCCAGCAGTGAAAGAGGGACCGACGGCTACACCTTC,-,TRBJ1-2,-,TRBV2
CASSFGLAGGILETQYF,TGCGCCAGCAGCTTCGGACTAGCGGGAGGAATCTTGGAGACCCAGTACTTC,-,TRBJ2-5,TRBD2,TRBV5-1
CASSLGTYYGYTF,TGTGCCAGCAGTCTGGGGACATACTATGGCTACACCTTC,-,TRBJ1-2,-,TRBV27
CASSLGQETQYF,TGTGCCAGCAGCTTAGGGCAAGAGACCCAGTACTTC,-,TRBJ2-5,-,TRBV7-6
CASSVGQGNTIYF,TGTGCCAGCAGCGTGGGACAGGGAAACACCATATATTTT,-,TRBJ1-3,TRBD1,TRBV9
CASGLTGTGELFF,TGTGCTAGTGGTTTAACAGGGACCGGGGAGCTGTTTTTT,-,TRBJ2-2,-,TRBV12-5
CSVERGTGGSDTQYF,TGCAGCGTTGAAAGGGGGACAGGGGGTTCGGATACGCAGTATTTT,few,TRBJ2-3,TRBD1,TRBV29-1
CASSGGEVQETQYF,TGCGCCAGCAGTGGCGGGGAGGTCCAAGAGACCCAGTACTTC,-,TRBJ2-5,-,TRBV4-1
CAISGDSTDTQYF,TGTGCCATCAGTGGAGACAGCACAGATACGCAGTATTTT,-,TRBJ2-3,-,TRBV10-3
CASSLAGLASLREQYF,TGTGCCAGCAGCTTAGCGGGGCTAGCAAGCTTGCGCGAGCAGTACTTC,-,TRBJ2-7,-,TRBV7-8
CASSDRVTDTQYF,TGTGCCAGCAGTGACAGGGTGACAGATACGCAGTATTTT,-,TRBJ2-3,-,TRBV6-4
CASSRQGDTEAFF,TGCGCCAGCAGCCGACAGGGTGACACTGAGGCTTTCTTT,-,TRBJ1-1,TRBD1,TRBV5-1
CASGGSGMETQYF,TGTGCCAGCGGAGGTAGCGGGATGGAGACCCAGTACTTC,many,TRBJ2-5,TRBD2,TRBV28
CASSLGRPGEGYGYTF,TGTGCCAGCAGTTTAGGGAGGCCAGGGGAGGGCTATGGCTACACCTTC,many,TRBJ1-2,-,TRBV27
CASSPDPTSDEQFF,TGTGCCAGCAGCCCAGACCCTACTAGCGATGAGCAGTTCTTC,-,TRBJ2-1,TRBD2,TRBV7-3
CASSLATAANYGYTF,TGCGCCAGCAGCTTGGCGACAGCAGCTAACTATGGCTACACCTTC,-,TRBJ1-2,-,TRBV5-1
CASSSRGGFHYEQYF,TGTGCCAGCAGTTCACGGGGGGGATTTCACTACGAGCAGTACTTC,-,TRBJ2-7,TRBD2,TRBV28
CASSLDVGANTEAFF,TGTGCCAGCAGCTTGGACGTCGGGGCTAACACTGAAGCTTTCTTT,once,TRBJ1-1,-,TRBV5-4
CASSLDRGSGELFF,TGTGCCAGCAGTTTAGACAGGGGATCCGGGGAGCTGTTTTTT,-,TRBJ2-2,TRBD1,TRBV27
CATYGLSYGYTF,TGTGCCACCTACGGGTTGTCTTATGGCTACACCTTC,-,TRBJ1-2,-,TRBV28
CASIGGSSDNEQFF,TGTGCCAGCATTGGCGGGAGTAGCGACAATGAGCAGTTCTTC,-,TRBJ2-1,TRBD2,TRBV27
CASKRDGAYEQYF,TGTGCCAGTAAAAGGGACGGAGCCTACGAGCAGTACTTC,-,TRBJ2-7,-,TRBV19
CASSFLIYNYEQYF,TGTGCCAGCAGTTTTTTAATCTACAACTACGAGCAGTACTTC,once,TRBJ2-7,-,TRBV28
CAWSGLVNTEAFF,TGTGCCTGGAGTGGACTGGTGAACACTGAAGCTTTCTTT,-,TRBJ1-1,-,TRBV30
CASSHPRLTEAFF,TGTGCCAGCAGCCACCCCCGACTGACTGAAGCTTTCTTT,many,TRBJ1-1,-,TRBV9
CATKGPGLAGSTDTQYF,TGTGCCACCAAAGGCCCGGGTCTAGCGGGAAGCACAGATACGCAGTATTTT,many,TRBJ2-3,TRBD2,TRBV19
CASSLARGRRSSYNEQFF,TGTGCCAGCAGCTTAGCGCGGGGCCGTCGGAGCTCCTACAATGAGCAGTTCTTC,-,TRBJ2-1,-,TRBV7-9
CASSRPRRGTEAFF,TGCGCCAGCAGCCGACCCAGGAGAGGGACTGAAGCTTTCTTT,-,TRBJ1-1,-,TRBV4-1
CASSSRGSTEAFF,TGTGCCAGCAGCTCCAGGGGTTCCACTGAAGCTTTCTTT,-,TRBJ1-1,-,TRBV7-3
CASSLDLAGNIQYF,TGTGCCAGCAGCTTAGATCTAGCGGGGAACATTCAGTACTTC,-,TRBJ2-4,TRBD2,TRBV11-2
CASSPGQGGTGELFF,TGTGCCAGCTCACCGGGACAGGGGGGCACCGGGGAGCTGTTTTTT,-,TRBJ2-2,TRBD1,TRBV18
CASSLVSGVNTIYF,TGCGCCAGCAGCTTGGTTTCAGGGGTGAACACCATATATTTT,-,TRBJ1-3,-,TRBV5-1
CASTLSGTYNEQFF,TGTGCCAGCACCTTAAGCGGAACCTACAATGAGCAGTTCTTC,-,TRBJ2-1,-,TRBV6-6
CASSQARVRNQPQHF,TGCGCCAGCAGCCAAGCCAGGGTAAGGAATCAGCCCCAGCATTTT,-,TRBJ1-5,-,TRBV4-3
CASSPGPEETQYF,TGCGCCAGCAGCCCGGGGCCCGAAGAGACCCAGTACTTC,-,TRBJ2-5,-,TRBV5-1
CASSQTGTDSYEQYF,TGTGCCAGCTCACAGACCGGGACAGACTCCTACGAGCAGTACTTC,-,TRBJ2-7,TRBD1,TRBV11-3
CASSARGRAPYTGELFF,TGTGCCAGTAGTGCGCGTGGGAGGGCCCCCTATACCGGGGAGCTGTTTTTT,-,TRBJ2-2,TRBD2,TRBV19
CASSLRGGFSYEQYF,TGTGCCAGCAGCTTACGCGGAGGCTTCTCCTACGAGCAGTACTTC,-,TRBJ2-7,-,TRBV7-3
CASRTPTGVNTEAFF,TGTGCCAGCAGAACACCGACAGGGGTAAACACTGAAGCTTTCTTT,-,TRBJ1-1,TRBD1,TRBV6-1
CASSLGRDQPQHF,TGTGCCAGCAGCTTAGGCAGGGATCAGCCCCAGCATTTT,-,TRBJ1-5,-,TRBV7-9
CASSSQTQGASEQFF,TGTGCCAGCAGCTCCCAAACCCAGGGGGCAAGTGAGCAGTTCTTC,-,TRBJ2-1,TRBD1,TRBV11-2
CSPQSEVTEAFF,TGCAGCCCTCAATCAGAGGTCACTGAAGCTTTCTTT,-,TRBJ1-1,-,TRBV29-1
CASNRLDGEAFF,TGTGCCAGCAACCGACTGGACGGGGAAGCTTTCTTT,-,TRBJ1-1,-,TRBV6-6
CASSLDQGTDTQYF,TGTGCCAGCAGCTTGGACCAGGGGACAGATACGCAGTATTTT,-,TRBJ2-3,-,TRBV2
CASSSYNYEQYF,TGTGCCAGCAGTTCCTACAACTACGAGCAGTACTTC,-,TRBJ2-7,-,TRBV6-1
CASSLLAGEDTQYF,TGTGCCAGCAGCTTGCTAGCGGGAGAAGATACGCAGTATTTT,-,TRBJ2-3,TRBD2,TRBV7-9
CASSSCWDTVCIQYF,TGTGCCAGCAGTTCCTGCTGGGACACCGTTTGCATTCAGTACTTC,-,TRBJ2-4,-,TRBV6-5
CSAYPGLAGETQYF,TGCAGCGCCTACCCGGGACTAGCGGGAGAGACCCAGTACTTC,once,TRBJ2-5,TRBD2,TRBV29-1